A single sample gave rise to the 5 T cell receptor beta chains below, sequenced in a study of shared clonotypes between healthy human individuals. Sequencing was performed with immunoSEQ multiplex PCR; in TCRdb, only in-frame clones are kept and a portion is missing. This sample has about 2 million clones; 85% to 95% occur once, and the top ten carry 0.1% to 0.15%. The specimen was naive CD4+ T cells sorted from blood. Specified subset: CD45RA+ positively selected. The receptors were gathered from a man aged 18 to 30 in good health.

This clone appeared a few times. The genes are TRBV5-1 and TRBJ2-3; TRBD1 is a possible D gene (5 bases). V was clipped by 4 bases and J by 0 bases, with 12 bases between them. The CDR3 runs to 15 residues. From germline, CDR1 is SGHRS and CDR2 YFSETQ. In DNA form, the CDR3 reads TGCGCCAGCAGCACCCCGACAGCTAGCACAGATACGCAGTATTTT. It translates to CASSTPTASTDTQYF. The variable domain in full, with the rest retrieved from reference TRBV5-1 and TRBJ2-3, is KAGVTQTPRYLIKTRGQQVTLSCSPISGHRSVSWYQQTPGQGLQFLFEYFSETQRNKGNFPGRFSGRQFSNSRSEMNVSTLELGDSALYLCASSTPTASTDTQYFGPGTRLTVL.

The V call is TRBV13, the J call TRBJ1-4; 11 bases are shared with TRBD1. The CDR3 is 16 amino acids. Unmatched junction bases numbered 3, after V lost 6 bases and J lost 0 bases. Germline CDR1 reads PRHDT; CDR2 reads FYEKMQ (reference sequence). The CDR3 DNA sequence: TGTGCCAGCAGTTGGACAGGGGGCGCAACTAATGAAAAACTGTTTTTT. As protein: CASSWTGGATNEKLFF.

The chain recombines TRBV28 with TRBJ2-7, with 7 nucleotides matching TRBD1. The CDR3 consists of 14 residues. CDR1 and CDR2 from the germline V gene are MDHEN and SYDVKM. Losses at the gene ends were 5 bases for V and 3 bases for J; bases not matched to a gene: 7. The CDR3 sequence: CASSLSGTDYEQYF. For the CDR3, the DNA is TGTGCCAGCAGTCTCTCCGGGACAGACTACGAGCAGTACTTC.

This chain connects TRBV12-5 to TRBJ2-1; a weak D match, TRBD1 (6 bases). The ends were cut back, 1 base at V and 5 bases at J, with 9 bases in the middle. CDR3 length: 14 residues. Germline V lookup: CDR1 LGHNT, CDR2 FRNRAP. DNA of the CDR3: TGTGCTAGTGGTTTGGGACAGGCTAACAATGAGCAGTTCTTC. Translating it yields CASGLGQANNEQFF.

The chain combines TRBV5-4 with TRBJ1-2; TRBD1 might be the D (5 bases). Germline loops: CDR1 SGHNT, CDR2 YYREEE (reference sequence). This CDR3 is built from 18 residues. The V gene lost 2 bases and the J gene lost 8 bases, with 28 bases spanning the gap. The CDR3 sequence: CASSLKIGTDFSFAGYTF. DNA for the CDR3: TGTGCCAGCAGCTTAAAGATCGGGACGGACTTTTCATTCGCGGGCTACACCTTC.